The source of this TCR beta chain is a study of blood T cell repertoires in COVID-19. Overall study: Specimens from acute and convalescent COVID-19 originated in the United States, Italy and Spain. PBMCs, B-cell-depleted T cells, or T cells were the source of the cDNA or gDNA that made up the material.

Seattle enrolled patients during active infection and tracked them longitudinally. In the authors' workflow: Reference gene primer amplification in the assay estimated nucleated cell counts. The repertoire was sequenced with immunoSEQ multiplex PCR; TCRdb's copy has only in-frame clones and lacks some. Clone size and V and J calls were adopted from that table, with D and trimming inferred from the DNA. The sample holds about 440,000 clones; around 89% are singletons and the top ten take around an eighth. The germline CDR1 and CDR2 sequences are GTSNPN and SVGIG (reference sequence). The ends were cut back, 7 bases at V and 11 bases at J, with 20 bases in the middle. This CDR3 region has 12 residues.

The receptor was derived from a woman in her 50s with COVID-19, enrolled during active disease. Input material: peripheral blood. The chain employs TRBV30 and TRBJ1-1, with D possibly TRBD1 on 6 matching bases. CDR3 coding DNA: TGTGCCTTCATTCACAGGGTTGGTGTTGCTTTCTTT. This sequence encodes CAFIHRVGVAFF. The full variable domain, with the rest looked up from reference TRBV30 and TRBJ1-1, is SQTIHQWPATLVQPVGSPLSLECTVEGTSNPNLYWYRQAAGRGLQLLFYSVGIGQISSEVPQNLSASRPQDRQFILSSKKLLLSDSGFYLCAFIHRVGVAFFGQGTRLTVV.